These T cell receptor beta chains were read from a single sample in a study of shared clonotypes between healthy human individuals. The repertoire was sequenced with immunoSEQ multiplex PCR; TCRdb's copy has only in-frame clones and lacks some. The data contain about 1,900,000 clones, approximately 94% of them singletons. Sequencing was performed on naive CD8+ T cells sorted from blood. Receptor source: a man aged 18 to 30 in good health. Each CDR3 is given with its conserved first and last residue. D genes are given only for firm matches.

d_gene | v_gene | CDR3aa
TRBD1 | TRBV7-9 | CASSITGGNSPLHF
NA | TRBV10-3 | CAIGPELPSSYNEQFF
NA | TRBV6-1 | CASSELVKLDQPQHF
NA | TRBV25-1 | CASSDGEGSQETQYF
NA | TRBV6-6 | CASRDDLGEQYF
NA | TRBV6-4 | CASSDYSTDTQYF
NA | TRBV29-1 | CSDIGPRMGDNEQFF
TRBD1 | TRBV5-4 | CASSLELDRHSYEQYF
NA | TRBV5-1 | CASSLVHSLYNEQFF
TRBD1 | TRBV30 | CAWSVGQIYEQYF
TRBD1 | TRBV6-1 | CASSVDRGPFETQYF
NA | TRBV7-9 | CASSPTGPYEQYF
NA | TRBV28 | CASSALNGGNEQFF
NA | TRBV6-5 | CASSYSKPRSSYEQYF
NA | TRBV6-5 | CASSNTGAQYF
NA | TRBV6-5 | CASWATNTGELFF
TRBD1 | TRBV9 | CASSPETGGTGELFF
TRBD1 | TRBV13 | CASSRATGEFYNEQFF
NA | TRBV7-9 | CASTRENSYEQYF
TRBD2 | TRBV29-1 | CSVEGLAGNTGELFF
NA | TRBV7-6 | CASSQKDRVFDYEQYF
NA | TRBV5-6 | CASSLGVVSYEQYF
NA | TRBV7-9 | CASSPSDEKLFF
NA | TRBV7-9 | CASSRGIGYEQYF
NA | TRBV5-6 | CASSFGGGLPNEKLFF
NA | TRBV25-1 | CASSESDSGNTIYF
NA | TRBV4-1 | CASSQEVPGRDGYTF
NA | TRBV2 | CASTDQGYGYTF
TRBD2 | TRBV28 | CASSGTSGNQETQYF
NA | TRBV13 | CASSLVGNEQYF
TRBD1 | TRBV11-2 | CASSQGTGSRGGTGELFF
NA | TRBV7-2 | CASSFSALYEQYF
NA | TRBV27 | CASSLYPPQGGYGYTF
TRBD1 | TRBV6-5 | CASGPTGASGNTIYF
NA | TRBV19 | CASKEGTQETQYF